These 27 T cell receptor beta chains came from one sample sequenced in a study of T-cell memory formation after mild COVID-19. TCRdb called the 5' RACE reads again in MiXCR, with one record for every CDR3 protein. Counted here are some 490,000 distinct CDR3 sequences, 15% to 20% occurring once; the ten biggest clones make up approximately 13%. The sequencing sample was made of PBMCs or a T cell subset sorted from them (not recorded which). These TCRs come from an adult woman who had mild COVID-19 (a few samples of this study predate the infection). Cell type and time point are not known.

A few counts support this clonotype. J is TRBJ2-3 and V is TRBV4-2; 9 positions match TRBD2. The CDR3 has 17 residues. CDR1 is LGHNA, CDR2 YNFKEQ, per germline. The V gene end was trimmed by 1 base and the J gene end by 2 bases; junction bases not matched to a gene: 7. The CDR3: CASSQAPQRGATDTQYF. Here the CDR3 DNA reads TGTGCCAGCAGCCAAGCCCCTCAGCGGGGGGCCACAGATACGCAGTATTTT.

This clonotype was seen a few times. The chain uses TRBV23-1 and TRBJ2-7, with 7 bases that match TRBD1. TRBV23-1 is known as an ORF, though its function is uncertain. The CDR3 is 16 amino acids. V gave up 3 bases and J gave up 1 base; unmatched junction bases: 9. Here the CDR3 DNA reads TGCGCCAGCAGTCAGCTCCGGGACAGCCCATCCTACGAGCAGTACTTC. It encodes CASSQLRDSPSYEQYF.

This clonotype was counted a single time. The chain joins TRBV12-3 or TRBV12-4 to TRBJ1-1; 8 bases agree with TRBD1. The CDR3 totals 14 residues. J gave up 1 base and V 7 bases, and 5 bases lay outside the gene matches. CDR3 sequence (DNA): TGTGCCAGCACTTGGACAGGGAGGAACACTGAAGCTTTCTTT. Translated, it gives CASTWTGRNTEAFF.

This clonotype was counted a single time. This chain links TRBV6-5 with TRBJ2-7; 10 nucleotides agree with TRBD2. With V trimmed by 4 bases and J by 5 bases, 8 bases remained unmatched. The CDR3 is 15 residues long. Per germline, CDR1 MNHEY and CDR2 SVGAGI. CDR3 amino acids: CASSLVAGGGHEQYF. The CDR3 nucleotides are TGTGCCAGCAGTTTAGTAGCGGGAGGTGGCCACGAGCAGTACTTC.

The rearrangement uses TRBV30 and TRBJ2-1, with D maybe TRBD2 (6 bases). The germline V and J ends were trimmed by 3 bases and 8 bases, with 14 bases remaining between them. The germline CDR1 and CDR2 sequences are GTSNPN and SVGIG (reference sequence). The CDR3 contains 13 residues. CDR3 DNA: TGTGCCTGGAGCCTTGGCAGGGACTATGAGCAGTTCTTC. Its translation is CAWSLGRDYEQFF.

V gene TRBV7-6 combines with J gene TRBJ2-1; D possibly corresponds to TRBD1 (6 bases). The CDR3 is made up of 16 amino acids. The germline V and J ends were trimmed by 0 bases and 7 bases, with 16 bases remaining between them. CDR1 is SGHVS and CDR2 is FNYEAQ in the germline V gene. CDR3 sequence (DNA): TGTGCCAGCAGCTTAGCCTATTTGGGGGCGGGTAATGAGCAGTTCTTC. The encoded protein is CASSLAYLGAGNEQFF.

J is TRBJ2-7 and V is TRBV4-1; D perhaps matches TRBD1 (5 bases). The V gene lost 0 bases and the J gene lost 2 bases, with 8 bases spanning the gap. There are 14 residues in the CDR3. Germline CDR1 is MGHRA and CDR2 is YSYEKL. The CDR3 loop reads CASSQDQGPYEQYF. The CDR3 bases are TGCGCCAGCAGCCAAGATCAGGGTCCCTACGAGCAGTACTTC.

The CDR3 coding sequence is TGTGCCAGCTCCCCCTGGACTAGCGGGAGATACGAGCAGTACTTC. It translates to CASSPWTSGRYEQYF. J is TRBJ2-7 and V is TRBV18, with 13 nucleotides matching TRBD2. The CDR3 runs 15 residues. CDR1 and CDR2 from the germline V gene are KGHSH and LQKENI. V was clipped by 6 bases and J by 4 bases; unmatched bases: 6. The complete variable domain, with remaining parts taken from reference TRBV18 and TRBJ2-7, reads NAGVMQNPRHLVRRRGQEARLRCSPMKGHSHVYWYRQLPEEGLKFMVYLQKENIIDESGMPKERFSAEFPKEGPSILRIQQVVRGDSAAYFCASSPWTSGRYEQYFGPGTRLTVT.

This clonotype was seen many times. The chain couples TRBV20-1 to TRBJ2-3, with 8 bases identical to TRBD2. With V trimmed by 3 bases and J by 2 bases, 7 bases remained unmatched. Germline CDR1 DFQATT, CDR2 SNEGSKA (reference sequence). The CDR3 has 15 residues. The CDR3 reads CSASPSGSYTDTQYF. The CDR3 nucleotides read TGCAGTGCTAGTCCTAGCGGGTCCTACACAGATACGCAGTATTTT.

This clonotype appeared a few times. The chain links TRBV3-1 to TRBJ2-3; weak D call: TRBD1 (6 bases). Germline V lookup: CDR1 LGHDT, CDR2 YNNKEL (reference sequence). V lost 4 bases and J 6 bases, leaving 11 bases between the germline ends. This CDR3 comprises 13 residues. Here the CDR3 reads CASSLQGSDTQYF. CDR3 in DNA: TGTGCCAGCAGCCTTCAGGGGTCGGATACGCAGTATTTT.

The table lists this clonotype with a few counts. The chain is built from TRBV4-2 and TRBJ2-7; D gene unclear. This CDR3 comprises 12 residues. Trimming removed 0 bases from V and 6 bases from J, with 6 bases in between. The germline gives CDR1 LGHNA, CDR2 YNFKEQ. The CDR3 protein is CASSQETSEQYF. Here the CDR3 DNA reads TGTGCCAGCAGCCAAGAGACGAGCGAGCAGTACTTC.

The chain recombines TRBV7-9 with TRBJ2-7, with D perhaps TRBD2 (6 bases). CDR3 length: 16 amino acids. V lost 5 bases, J lost 7 bases, and 24 bases lay in between. Germline CDR1 reads SEHNR; CDR2 reads FQNEAQ (reference sequence). CDR3 nucleotides: TGTGCCAGCAGCCGCGTACCTGGGGGGACGCCGGGGGAGCAGTACTTC. Translating it yields CASSRVPGGTPGEQYF.

The rearrangement uses TRBV12-3 or TRBV12-4 and TRBJ2-7; 10 bases map to TRBD2. The CDR3 contains 17 residues. Germline trimming cut 5 bases from V and 0 bases from J; bases unmatched to any gene: 10. The CDR3 sequence is CASSLRTSGITSYEQYF. The CDR3 DNA is TGTGCCAGCAGTCTTAGGACTAGCGGAATCACCTCCTACGAGCAGTACTTC.

The V call is TRBV20-1, the J call TRBJ2-4; no clear D gene. Trimming took 6 bases from V and 1 from J, leaving 13 bases between them. CDR1 DFQATT and CDR2 SNEGSKA come from the germline V gene (reference sequence). The length of the CDR3 is 14 residues. For the CDR3, the DNA is TGCAGTGCCTTAAGAGATCCTGCCAAAAACATTCAGTACTTC. Its protein product is CSALRDPAKNIQYF.

The count of this clonotype is one. The chain has TRBV20-1 and TRBJ2-1, with a weak D call TRBD1 (5 bases). V lost 6 bases, J lost 12 bases, and 15 bases lay in between. This CDR3 contains 11 residues. The germline gives CDR1 DFQATT, CDR2 SNEGSKA (reference sequence). In DNA form, the CDR3 reads TGCAGTGCGCGACAACAGGAGACGCAGTTCTTC. Translation: CSARQQETQFF.

This sequence joins TRBV7-9 and TRBJ1-1; perhaps TRBD1 as D (6 bases). V lost 5 bases and J 10 bases, leaving 23 bases between the germline ends. This CDR3 region has 15 residues. Germline V gene sequence: CDR1 SEHNR, CDR2 FQNEAQ (reference sequence). CDR3 loop: CASSLQGTPLRGAFF. The CDR3 DNA sequence: TGTGCCAGCAGCCTACAGGGTACCCCACTGCGGGGAGCTTTCTTT.

This chain uses TRBV5-1 with TRBJ2-3; 8 positions agree with TRBD2. The CDR3 contains 14 residues. CDR1 is SGHRS, CDR2 YFSETQ, per germline. J was trimmed by 6 bases and V by 4 bases; bases with no gene match: 7. The CDR3 spells CASSPSGGGDTQYF. In DNA, the CDR3 is TGCGCCAGCAGCCCCAGCGGGGGAGGTGATACGCAGTATTTT.

This chain uses TRBV10-3 with TRBJ2-3; D uncertain. V dropped 6 bases and J dropped 1 base, with 8 bases sitting between them. The length of the CDR3 is 13 residues. The V gene's germline CDR1 is ENHRY and CDR2 SYGVKD. CDR3 sequence reads: CAIRVSGTDTQYF. The DNA of the CDR3 is TGTGCCATCAGGGTCTCGGGCACAGATACGCAGTATTTT.

The chain recombines TRBV5-1 with TRBJ2-3; 8 nucleotides agree with TRBD2. The CDR3 sequence is 15 residues long. Trimming cost V 2 bases and J 3 bases; bases outside gene matches: 5. Germline CDR1 SGHRS, CDR2 YFSETQ. CDR3 residues: CASSFTGTRTDTQYF. The DNA of the CDR3 is TGCGCCAGCAGCTTTACCGGGACTAGAACAGATACGCAGTATTTT.

In DNA, the CDR3 is TGCAGTGCTACCGGGACTAGCGGACATTACGAGCAGTACTTC. Translated: CSATGTSGHYEQYF. V and J are TRBV20-1 and TRBJ2-7; 11 positions match TRBD2. Germline trimming cut 4 bases from V and 4 bases from J; bases unmatched to any gene: 6. The germline V gene encodes CDR1 DFQATT and CDR2 SNEGSKA (reference sequence). The CDR3 covers 14 residues.

There are a few counts of this clonotype. The rearrangement joins TRBV20-1 to TRBJ2-2; 11 positions agree with TRBD2. CDR1 and CDR2 from the germline V gene are DFQATT and SNEGSKA (reference sequence). The CDR3 length is 16 residues. Trimming at V came to 5 bases and at J to 1 base, leaving 6 bases not matched to a gene. Here the CDR3 DNA reads TGCAGTGCTCCCCCTCTAGCGGGAGGGAACACCGGGGAGCTGTTTTTT. Amino acid sequence: CSAPPLAGGNTGELFF.

This clonotype was recorded many times. The germline gene is not matched at one end of the junction; a read error may be the cause. The rearrangement links TRBV7-7 to TRBJ2-3; 9 bases fit TRBD1. CDR3 length: 14 residues. Germline values: CDR1 SSHAT, CDR2 FNYEAQ (reference sequence). The CDR3 here is CASSPDRGTDTQYF. In nucleotides, the CDR3 is TGTGCTAGCAGCCCCGACAGGGGGACAGATACGCAGTATTTT.

Details on this clonotype: A read error may explain this, as a much larger clone is one base away. The chain employs TRBV9 and TRBJ2-2; D remains ambiguous. The CDR3 is 15 amino acids. CDR1 and CDR2 from the germline V gene are SGDLS and YYNGEE. Trimming removed 5 bases at V and 4 bases at J, with 15 bases between. The CDR3 DNA is TGTGCCAGCAGACCACCAGGTGAAGGCACCGGGGAGCTGTTTTTT. This sequence encodes CASRPPGEGTGELFF.

This chain connects TRBV20-1 to TRBJ1-2, with D possibly TRBD1 on 6 matching bases. The germline V gene encodes CDR1 DFQATT and CDR2 SNEGSKA (reference sequence). The CDR3 runs 14 residues. V dropped 3 bases and J dropped 4 bases, with 15 bases sitting between them. CDR3 protein: CSARGGGRGYGYTF. As DNA, the CDR3 is TGCAGTGCTAGGGGCGGGGGGCGCGGCTATGGCTACACCTTC.

The V and J genes are TRBV5-4 and TRBJ2-3; the match to TRBD2 covers 13 bases. There are 15 residues in the CDR3. Germline CDR1 reads SGHNT; CDR2 reads YYREEE (reference sequence). Germline trimming cut 6 bases from V and 9 bases from J; bases unmatched to any gene: 10. The CDR3 spells CASTEGLAGSSTQYF. CDR3 nucleotide sequence: TGTGCCAGCACCGAGGGACTAGCGGGATCTTCAACGCAGTATTTT.

This clonotype has only a few counts. The chain carries TRBV7-3 and TRBJ2-1, with TRBD2 matching over 8 bases. Germline assignment: CDR1 SGHTA and CDR2 FQGTGA. CDR3 size: 16 residues. The V and J ends lost 3 bases and 0 bases, in that order; junction bases with no gene match: 4. CDR3 DNA sequence: TGTGCCAGCAGCTTCACGGGAGGGGGCTCCTACAATGAGCAGTTCTTC. As protein: CASSFTGGGSYNEQFF.

The chain carries TRBV7-2 and TRBJ2-7; 10 bases line up with TRBD1. CDR1 and CDR2 (germline): SGHTA, FQGNSA. CDR3 length: 15 residues. The trim removed 4 bases at V and 4 bases at J, leaving 7 bases unmatched. CDR3 bases: TGTGCCAGCAGCTCCCTGGGGACAGGGGAGTACGAGCAGTACTTC. Amino acid sequence: CASSSLGTGEYEQYF.